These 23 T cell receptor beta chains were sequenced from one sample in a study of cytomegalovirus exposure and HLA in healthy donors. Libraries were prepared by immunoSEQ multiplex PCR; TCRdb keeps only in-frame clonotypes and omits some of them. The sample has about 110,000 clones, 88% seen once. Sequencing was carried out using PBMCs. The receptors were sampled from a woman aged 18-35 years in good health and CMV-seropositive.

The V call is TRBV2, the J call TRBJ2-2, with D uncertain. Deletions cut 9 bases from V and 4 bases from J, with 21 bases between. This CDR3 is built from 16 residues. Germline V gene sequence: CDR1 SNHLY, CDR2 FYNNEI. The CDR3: CASTLLKQPSTGELFF. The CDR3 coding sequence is TGTGCCAGTACCTTATTAAAACAGCCTTCCACCGGGGAGCTGTTTTTT.

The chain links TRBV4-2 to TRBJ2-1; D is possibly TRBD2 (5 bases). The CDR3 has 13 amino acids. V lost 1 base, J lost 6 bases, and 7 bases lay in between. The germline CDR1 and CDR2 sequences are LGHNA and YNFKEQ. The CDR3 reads CASSQAGINEQFF. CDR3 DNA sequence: TGTGCCAGCAGCCAAGCCGGGATCAATGAGCAGTTCTTC.

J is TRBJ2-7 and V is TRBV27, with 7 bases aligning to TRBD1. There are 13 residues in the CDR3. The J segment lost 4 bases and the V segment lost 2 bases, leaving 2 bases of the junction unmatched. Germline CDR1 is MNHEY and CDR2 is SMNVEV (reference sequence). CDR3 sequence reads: CASSLTQGYEQYV. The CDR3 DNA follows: TGTGCCAGCAGTTTAACACAGGGGTACGAGCAGTACGTC.

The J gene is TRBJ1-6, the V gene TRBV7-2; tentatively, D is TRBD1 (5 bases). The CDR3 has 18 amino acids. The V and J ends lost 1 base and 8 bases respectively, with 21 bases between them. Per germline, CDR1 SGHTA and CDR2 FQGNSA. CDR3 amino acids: CASSLDYGRTGADSPLHF. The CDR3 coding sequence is TGTGCCAGCAGCTTAGATTATGGGCGCACAGGAGCCGATTCACCCCTCCACTTT.

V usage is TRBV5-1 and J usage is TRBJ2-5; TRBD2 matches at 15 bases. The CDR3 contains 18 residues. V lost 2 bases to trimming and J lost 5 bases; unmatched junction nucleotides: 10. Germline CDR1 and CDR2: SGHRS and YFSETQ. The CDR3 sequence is CASSLPRTSGGAPETQYF. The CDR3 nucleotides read TGCGCCAGCAGCTTACCCCGGACTAGCGGGGGGGCCCCCGAGACCCAGTACTTC.

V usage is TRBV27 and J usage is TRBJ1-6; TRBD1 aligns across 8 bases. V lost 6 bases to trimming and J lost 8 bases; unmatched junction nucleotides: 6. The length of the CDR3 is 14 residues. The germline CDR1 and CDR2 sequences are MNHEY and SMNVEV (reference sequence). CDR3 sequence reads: CASREAGGYSPLHF. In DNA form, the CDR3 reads TGTGCCAGCAGGGAAGCAGGGGGCTATTCACCCCTCCACTTT.

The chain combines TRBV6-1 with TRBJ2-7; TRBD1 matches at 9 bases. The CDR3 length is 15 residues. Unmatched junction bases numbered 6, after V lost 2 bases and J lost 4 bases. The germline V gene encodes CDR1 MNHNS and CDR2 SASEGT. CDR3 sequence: CASSETGGAEYEQYF. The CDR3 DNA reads TGTGCCAGCAGTGAAACAGGGGGCGCAGAGTACGAGCAGTACTTC.

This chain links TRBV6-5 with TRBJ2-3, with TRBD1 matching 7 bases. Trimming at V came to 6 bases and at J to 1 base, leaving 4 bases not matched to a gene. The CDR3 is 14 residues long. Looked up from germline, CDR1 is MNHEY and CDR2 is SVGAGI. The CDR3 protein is CASRVGQGTDTQYF. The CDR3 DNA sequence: TGTGCCAGCAGGGTTGGACAGGGCACAGATACGCAGTATTTT.

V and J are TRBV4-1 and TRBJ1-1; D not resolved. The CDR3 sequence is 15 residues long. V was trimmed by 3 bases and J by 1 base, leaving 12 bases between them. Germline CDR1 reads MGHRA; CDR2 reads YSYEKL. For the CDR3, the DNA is TGCGCCAGCAGCCAGAGGAATTTGTGGAACACTGAAGCTTTCTTT. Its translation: CASSQRNLWNTEAFF.

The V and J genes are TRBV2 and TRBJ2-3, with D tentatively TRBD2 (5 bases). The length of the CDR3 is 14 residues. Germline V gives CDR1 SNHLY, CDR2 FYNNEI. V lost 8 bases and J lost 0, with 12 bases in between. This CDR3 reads CASVGGPSTDTQYF. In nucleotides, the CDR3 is TGTGCCAGCGTCGGAGGCCCCAGCACAGATACGCAGTATTTT. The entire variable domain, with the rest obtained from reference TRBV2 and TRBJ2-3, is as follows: EPEVTQTPSHQVTQMGQEVILRCVPISNHLYFYWYRQILGQKVEFLVSFYNNEISEKSEIFDDQFSVERPDGSNFTLKIRSTKLEDSAMYFCASVGGPSTDTQYFGPGTRLTVL.

The CDR3 is CASDRGQGNWDEQFF. The CDR3 DNA is TGTGCCAGTGATCGGGGACAGGGTAACTGGGATGAGCAGTTCTTC. V and J are TRBV19 and TRBJ2-1, with TRBD1 matching over 9 bases. This CDR3 is built from 15 residues. Germline V gene sequence: CDR1 LNHDA, CDR2 SQIVND (reference sequence). J was trimmed by 8 bases and V by 8 bases; bases with no gene match: 13.

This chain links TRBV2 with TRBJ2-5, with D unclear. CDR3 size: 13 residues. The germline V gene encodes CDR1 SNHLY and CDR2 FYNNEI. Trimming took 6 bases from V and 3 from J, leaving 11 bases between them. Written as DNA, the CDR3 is TGTGCCAGCAGGTTACGGAGTGAAGAGACCCAGTACTTC. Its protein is CASRLRSEETQYF. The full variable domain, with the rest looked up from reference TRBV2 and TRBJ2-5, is EPEVTQTPSHQVTQMGQEVILRCVPISNHLYFYWYRQILGQKVEFLVSFYNNEISEKSEIFDDQFSVERPDGSNFTLKIRSTKLEDSAMYFCASRLRSEETQYFGPGTRLLVL.

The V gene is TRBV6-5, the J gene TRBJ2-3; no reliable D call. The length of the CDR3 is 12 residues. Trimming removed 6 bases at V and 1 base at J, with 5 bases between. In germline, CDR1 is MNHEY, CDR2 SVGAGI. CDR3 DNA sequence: TGTGCCAGCAGCCCGGGCACAGATACGCAGTATTTT. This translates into CASSPGTDTQYF.

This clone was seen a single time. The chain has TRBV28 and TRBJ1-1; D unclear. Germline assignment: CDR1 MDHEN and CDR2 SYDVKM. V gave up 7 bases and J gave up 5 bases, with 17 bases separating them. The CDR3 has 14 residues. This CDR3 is CASTQQQQFTEAFF. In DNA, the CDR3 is TGTGCCAGCACCCAACAGCAACAATTTACTGAAGCTTTCTTT. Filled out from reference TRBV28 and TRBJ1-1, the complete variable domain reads DVKVTQSSRYLVKRTGEKVFLECVQDMDHENMFWYRQDPGLGLRLIYFSYDVKMKEKGDIPEGYSVSREKKERFSLILESASTNQTSMYLCASTQQQQFTEAFFGQGTRLTVV.

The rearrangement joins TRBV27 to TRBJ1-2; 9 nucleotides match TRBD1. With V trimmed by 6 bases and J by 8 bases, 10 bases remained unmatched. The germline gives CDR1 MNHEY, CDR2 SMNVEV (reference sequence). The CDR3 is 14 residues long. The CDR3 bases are TGTGCCAGCAGGCCGGGACAGGGTGTAGAAGGCTACACCTTC. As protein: CASRPGQGVEGYTF.

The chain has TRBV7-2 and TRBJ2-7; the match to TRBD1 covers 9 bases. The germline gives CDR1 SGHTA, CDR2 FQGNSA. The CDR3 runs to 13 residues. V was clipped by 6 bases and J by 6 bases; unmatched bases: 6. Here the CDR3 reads CASSFTGGREQYV. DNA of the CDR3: TGTGCCAGCAGTTTCACAGGGGGCCGCGAGCAGTACGTC.

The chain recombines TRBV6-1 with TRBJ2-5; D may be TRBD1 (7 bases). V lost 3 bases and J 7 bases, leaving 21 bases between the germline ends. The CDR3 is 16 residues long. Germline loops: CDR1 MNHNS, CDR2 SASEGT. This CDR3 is CASSDRQGLPRGTQYF. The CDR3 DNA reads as TGTGCCAGCAGTGATCGACAGGGACTCCCGAGGGGGACCCAGTACTTC.

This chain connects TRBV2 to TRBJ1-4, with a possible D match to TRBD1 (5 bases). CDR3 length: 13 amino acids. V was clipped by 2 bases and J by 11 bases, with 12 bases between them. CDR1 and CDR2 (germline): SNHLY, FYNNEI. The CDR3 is CASSEWATEKLFF. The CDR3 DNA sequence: TGTGCCAGCAGTGAATGGGCGACAGAGAAACTGTTTTTT.

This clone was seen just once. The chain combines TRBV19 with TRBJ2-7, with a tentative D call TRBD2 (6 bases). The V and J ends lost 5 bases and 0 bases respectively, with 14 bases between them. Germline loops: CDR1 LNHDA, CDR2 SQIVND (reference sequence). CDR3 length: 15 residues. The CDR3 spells CASSPGRGSSYEQYF. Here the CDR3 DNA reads TGTGCCAGTAGTCCCGGACGGGGGAGCTCCTACGAGCAGTACTTC.

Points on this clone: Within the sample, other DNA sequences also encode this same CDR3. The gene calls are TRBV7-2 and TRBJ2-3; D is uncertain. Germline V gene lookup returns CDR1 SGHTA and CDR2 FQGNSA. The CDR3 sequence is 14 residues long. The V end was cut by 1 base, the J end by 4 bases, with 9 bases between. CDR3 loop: CASSLVGSADTQYF. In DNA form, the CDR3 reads TGTGCCAGCAGCTTAGTCGGGTCAGCAGATACGCAGTATTTT.

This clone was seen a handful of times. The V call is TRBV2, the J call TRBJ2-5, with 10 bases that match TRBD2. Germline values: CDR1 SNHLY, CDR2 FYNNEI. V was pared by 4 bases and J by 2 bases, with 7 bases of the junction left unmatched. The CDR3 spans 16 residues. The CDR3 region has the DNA TGTGCCAGCAGTGCTCCAGCGGGGGGGATACAAGAGACCCAGTACTTC. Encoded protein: CASSAPAGGIQETQYF.

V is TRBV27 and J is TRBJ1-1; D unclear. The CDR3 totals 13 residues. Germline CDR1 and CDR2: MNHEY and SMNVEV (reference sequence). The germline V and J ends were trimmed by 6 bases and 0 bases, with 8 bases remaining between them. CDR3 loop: CASSPGLNTEAFF. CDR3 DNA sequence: TGTGCCAGCAGCCCCGGTTTGAACACTGAAGCTTTCTTT.

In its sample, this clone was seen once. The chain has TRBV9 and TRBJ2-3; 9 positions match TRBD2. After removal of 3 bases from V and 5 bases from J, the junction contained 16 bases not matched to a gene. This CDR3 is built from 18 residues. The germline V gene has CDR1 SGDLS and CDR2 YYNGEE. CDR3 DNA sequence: TGTGCCAGCAGCGCCCAGAGGGGAGGTAGCGGGGGTTTAGATACGCAGTATTTT. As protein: CASSAQRGGSGGLDTQYF. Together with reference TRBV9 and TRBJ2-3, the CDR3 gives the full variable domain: DSGVTQTPKHLITATGQRVTLRCSPRSGDLSVYWYQQSLDQGLQFLIQYYNGEERAKGNILERFSAQQFPDLHSELNLSSLELGDSALYFCASSAQRGGSGGLDTQYFGPGTRLTVL.